This T cell receptor (beta chain) was captured by sequencing in a study of a mutant IDH1 vaccine in newly diagnosed glioma. Described time point: baseline, week 1 (first vaccination visit). Treatment indicated: pre-vaccination baseline after standard-of-care therapy. Assay used: immunoSEQ multiplex PCR; TCRdb lists only in-frame clones, some missing. The sample gives tens of thousands of clones, 83% of which show up once; 7.4% is in the top ten. This clone has just one count. Other DNA sequences in the sample encode the same CDR3. Germline lookup yields CDR1 MGHRA and CDR2 YSYEKL. The CDR3 has 15 amino acids. The V gene lost 0 bases and the J gene lost 2 bases, with 10 bases spanning the gap.

The sequence was obtained from a woman between 45 and 65 years old with glioma. This sequence joins TRBV4-1 and TRBJ2-5; D remains unclear. The sample here was PBMCs, taken from a glioma patient treated with radiotherapy, temozolomide or both. The CDR3 DNA reads as TGCGCCAGCAGCCAAGATAGGCTCCCTCAAGAGACCCAGTACTTC. Translated, it gives CASSQDRLPQETQYF.